These 2 T cell receptor beta chains were sequenced from one sample in a study of technical replicates of blood from a handful of donors. TCRdb keeps only in-frame clones here, not all; method: immunoSEQ multiplex PCR. The sample has around 72,000 clones, around nine tenths seen once. Material: T cells isolated from PBMCs. The receptors originated from a human donor in good health.

The rearrangement links TRBV30 to TRBJ2-7; D is ambiguous. Deletions cut 0 bases from V and 7 bases from J, with 10 bases between. The CDR3 spans 12 residues. Germline CDR1 reads GTSNPN; CDR2 reads SVGIG (reference sequence). CDR3 bases: TGTGCCTGGAGTGTAGCCTTCCGGGAGCAGTACTTC. Its translation: CAWSVAFREQYF.

This sequence joins TRBV5-1 and TRBJ1-2, with D perhaps TRBD1 (6 bases). The CDR3 contains 16 residues. V lost 0 bases and J 3 bases, leaving 15 bases between the germline ends. The germline gives CDR1 SGHRS, CDR2 YFSETQ. CDR3: CASSLAPTGVYYGYTF. The CDR3 region has the DNA TGCGCCAGCAGCTTGGCCCCGACAGGAGTGTACTATGGCTACACCTTC.